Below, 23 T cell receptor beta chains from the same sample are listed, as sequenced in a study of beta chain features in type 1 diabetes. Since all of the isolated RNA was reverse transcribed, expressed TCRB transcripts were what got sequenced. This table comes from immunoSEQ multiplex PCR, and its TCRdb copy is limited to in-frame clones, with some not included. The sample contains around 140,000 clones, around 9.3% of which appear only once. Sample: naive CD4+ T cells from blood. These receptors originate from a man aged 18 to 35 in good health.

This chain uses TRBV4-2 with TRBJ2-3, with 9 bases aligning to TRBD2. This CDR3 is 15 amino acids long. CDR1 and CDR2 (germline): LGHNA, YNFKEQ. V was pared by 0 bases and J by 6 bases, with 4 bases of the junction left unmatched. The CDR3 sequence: CASSQEQLAGDTQYF. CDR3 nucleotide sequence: TGTGCCAGCAGCCAAGAACAGCTAGCGGGGGATACGCAGTATTTT.

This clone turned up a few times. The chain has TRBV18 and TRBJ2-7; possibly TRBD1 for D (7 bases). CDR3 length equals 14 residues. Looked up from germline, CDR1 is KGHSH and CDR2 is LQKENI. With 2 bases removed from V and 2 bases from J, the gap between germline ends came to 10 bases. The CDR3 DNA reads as TGTGCCAGCTCACCAGCGGGACAGACCTACGAGCAGTACTTC. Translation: CASSPAGQTYEQYF.

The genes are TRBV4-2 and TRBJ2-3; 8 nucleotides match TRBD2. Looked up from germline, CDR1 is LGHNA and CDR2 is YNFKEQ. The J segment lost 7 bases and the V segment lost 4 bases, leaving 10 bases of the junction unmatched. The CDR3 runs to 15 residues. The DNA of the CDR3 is TGTGCCAGCAGCCTAGGGGGGCGGGGGGAGCATACGCAGTATTTT. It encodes CASSLGGRGEHTQYF.

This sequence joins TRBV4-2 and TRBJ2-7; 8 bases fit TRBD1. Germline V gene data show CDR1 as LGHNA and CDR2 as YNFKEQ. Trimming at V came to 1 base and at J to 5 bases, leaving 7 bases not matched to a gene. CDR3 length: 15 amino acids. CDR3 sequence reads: CASSQAGTGENEQYF. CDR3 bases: TGTGCCAGCAGCCAAGCCGGGACAGGTGAAAACGAGCAGTACTTC.

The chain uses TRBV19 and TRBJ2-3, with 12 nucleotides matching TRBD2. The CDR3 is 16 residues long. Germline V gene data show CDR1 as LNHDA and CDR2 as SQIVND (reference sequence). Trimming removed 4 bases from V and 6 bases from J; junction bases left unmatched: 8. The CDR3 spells CASSSGLAGITDTQYF. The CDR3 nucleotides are TGTGCCAGTAGTAGCGGACTAGCGGGGATCACGGATACGCAGTATTTT. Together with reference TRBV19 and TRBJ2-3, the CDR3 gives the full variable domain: DGGITQSPKYLFRKEGQNVTLSCEQNLNHDAMYWYRQDPGQGLRLIYYSQIVNDFQKGDIAEGYSVSREKKESFPLTVTSAQKNPTAFYLCASSSGLAGITDTQYFGPGTRLTVL.

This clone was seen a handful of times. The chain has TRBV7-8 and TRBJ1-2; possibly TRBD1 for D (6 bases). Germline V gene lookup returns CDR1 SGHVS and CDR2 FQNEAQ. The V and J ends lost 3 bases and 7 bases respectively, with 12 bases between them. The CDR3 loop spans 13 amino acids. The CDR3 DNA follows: TGTGCCAGCAGCTTCAGACAGGACTCTGGCTACACCTTC. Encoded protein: CASSFRQDSGYTF.

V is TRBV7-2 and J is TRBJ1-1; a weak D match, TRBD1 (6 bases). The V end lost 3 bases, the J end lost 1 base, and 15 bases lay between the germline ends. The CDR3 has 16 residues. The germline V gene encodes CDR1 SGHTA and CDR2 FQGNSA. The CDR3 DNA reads TGTGCCAGCAGCTTTGCCCAGGGGCTATCGAACACTGAAGCTTTCTTT. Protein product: CASSFAQGLSNTEAFF.

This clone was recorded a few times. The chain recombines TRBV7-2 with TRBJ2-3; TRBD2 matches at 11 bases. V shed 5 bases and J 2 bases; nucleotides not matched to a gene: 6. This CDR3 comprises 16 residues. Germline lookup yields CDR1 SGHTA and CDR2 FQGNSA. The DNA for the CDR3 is TGTGCCAGCAGCCCTAGACTAGCGGGGCCCACAGATACGCAGTATTTT. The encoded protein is CASSPRLAGPTDTQYF.

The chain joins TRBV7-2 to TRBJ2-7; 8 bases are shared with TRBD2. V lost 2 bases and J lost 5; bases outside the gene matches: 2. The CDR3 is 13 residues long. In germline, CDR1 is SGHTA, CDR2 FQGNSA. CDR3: CASSLQRGNEQYF. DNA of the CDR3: TGTGCCAGCAGCTTACAGCGGGGGAACGAGCAGTACTTC.

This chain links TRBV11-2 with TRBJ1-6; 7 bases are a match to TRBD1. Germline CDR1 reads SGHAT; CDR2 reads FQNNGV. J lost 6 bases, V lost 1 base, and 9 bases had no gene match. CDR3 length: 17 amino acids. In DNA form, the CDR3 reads TGTGCCAGCAGCTTAGCCCAACAGGGGACAATTAATTCACCCCTCCACTTT. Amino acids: CASSLAQQGTINSPLHF.

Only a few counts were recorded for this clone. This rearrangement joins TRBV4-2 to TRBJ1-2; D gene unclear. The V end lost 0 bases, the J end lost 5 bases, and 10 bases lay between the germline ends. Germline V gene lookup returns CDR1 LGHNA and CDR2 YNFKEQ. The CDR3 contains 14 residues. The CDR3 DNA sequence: TGTGCCAGCAGCCAAGATAACAGTGATTATGGCTACACCTTC. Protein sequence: CASSQDNSDYGYTF.

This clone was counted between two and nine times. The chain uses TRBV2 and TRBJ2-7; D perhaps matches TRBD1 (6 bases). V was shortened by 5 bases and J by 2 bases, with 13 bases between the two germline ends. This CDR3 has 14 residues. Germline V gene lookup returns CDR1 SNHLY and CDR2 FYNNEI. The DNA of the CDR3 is TGTGCCAGCAGTTTGACAGGATTTGCCTACGAGCAGTACTTC. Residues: CASSLTGFAYEQYF.

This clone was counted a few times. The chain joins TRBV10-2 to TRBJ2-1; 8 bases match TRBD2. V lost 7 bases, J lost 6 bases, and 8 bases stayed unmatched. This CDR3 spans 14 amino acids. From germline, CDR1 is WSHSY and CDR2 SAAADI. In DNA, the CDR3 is TGCGCCAGCACGGGCGGGGGGCGACTCAATGAGCAGTTCTTC. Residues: CASTGGGRLNEQFF.

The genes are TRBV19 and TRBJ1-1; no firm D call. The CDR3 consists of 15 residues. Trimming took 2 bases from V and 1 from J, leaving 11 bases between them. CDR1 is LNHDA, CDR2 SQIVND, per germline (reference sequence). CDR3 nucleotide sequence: TGTGCCAGTAGTATAAAGGCCGGAGCGAACACTGAAGCTTTCTTT. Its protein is CASSIKAGANTEAFF.

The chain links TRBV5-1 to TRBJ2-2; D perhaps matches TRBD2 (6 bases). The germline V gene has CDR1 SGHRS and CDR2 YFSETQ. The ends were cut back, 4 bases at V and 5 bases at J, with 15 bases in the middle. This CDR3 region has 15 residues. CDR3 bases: TGCGCCAGCAGCCCTGACGGCGGGGTGACCGGGGAGCTGTTTTTT. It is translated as CASSPDGGVTGELFF.

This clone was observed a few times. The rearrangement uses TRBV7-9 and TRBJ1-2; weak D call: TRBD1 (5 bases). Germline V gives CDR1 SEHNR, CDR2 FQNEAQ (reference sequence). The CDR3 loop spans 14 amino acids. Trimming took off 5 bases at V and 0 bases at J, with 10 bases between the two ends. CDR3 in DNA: TGTGCCAGCAGCCAGACAGCTACTAACTATGGCTACACCTTC. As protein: CASSQTATNYGYTF.

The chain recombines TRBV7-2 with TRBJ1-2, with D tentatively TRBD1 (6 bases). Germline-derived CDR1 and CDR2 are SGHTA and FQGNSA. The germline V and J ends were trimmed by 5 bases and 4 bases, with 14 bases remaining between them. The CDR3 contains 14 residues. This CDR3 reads CASSIRTESYGYTF. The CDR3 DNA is TGTGCCAGCAGCATCCGGACAGAATCCTATGGCTACACCTTC. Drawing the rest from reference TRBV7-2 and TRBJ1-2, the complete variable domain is GAGVSQSPSNKVTEKGKDVELRCDPISGHTALYWYRQSLGQGLEFLIYFQGNSAPDKSGLPSDRFSAERTGGSVSTLTIQRTQQEDSAVYLCASSIRTESYGYTFGSGTRLTVV.

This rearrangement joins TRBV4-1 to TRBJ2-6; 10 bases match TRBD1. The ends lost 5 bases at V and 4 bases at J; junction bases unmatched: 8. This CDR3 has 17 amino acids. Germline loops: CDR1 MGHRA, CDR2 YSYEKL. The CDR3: CASSSDRGFSGANVLTF. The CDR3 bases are TGCGCCAGCAGCTCGGACAGGGGGTTTTCCGGGGCCAACGTCCTGACTTTC.

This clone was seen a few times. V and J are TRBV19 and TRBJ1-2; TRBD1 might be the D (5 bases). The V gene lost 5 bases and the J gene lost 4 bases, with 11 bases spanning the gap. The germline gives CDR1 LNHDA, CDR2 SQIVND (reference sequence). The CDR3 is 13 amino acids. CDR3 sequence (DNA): TGTGCCAGTAGTCCTCAGGGATCCTATGGCTACACCTTC. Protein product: CASSPQGSYGYTF.

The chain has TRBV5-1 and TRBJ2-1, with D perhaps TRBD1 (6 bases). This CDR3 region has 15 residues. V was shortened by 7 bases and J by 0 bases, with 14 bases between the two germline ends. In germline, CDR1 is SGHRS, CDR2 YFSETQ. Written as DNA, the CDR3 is TGCGCCAGCCGAGAGACAGGCGCCTCCTACAATGAGCAGTTCTTC. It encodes CASRETGASYNEQFF.

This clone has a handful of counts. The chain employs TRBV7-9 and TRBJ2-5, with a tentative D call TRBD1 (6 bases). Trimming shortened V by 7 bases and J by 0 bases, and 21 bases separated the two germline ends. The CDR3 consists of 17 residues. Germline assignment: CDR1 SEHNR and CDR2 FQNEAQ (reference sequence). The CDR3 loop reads CASISFPYRDNQETQYF. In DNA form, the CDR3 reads TGTGCCAGCATATCCTTTCCGTACCGGGACAACCAAGAGACCCAGTACTTC.

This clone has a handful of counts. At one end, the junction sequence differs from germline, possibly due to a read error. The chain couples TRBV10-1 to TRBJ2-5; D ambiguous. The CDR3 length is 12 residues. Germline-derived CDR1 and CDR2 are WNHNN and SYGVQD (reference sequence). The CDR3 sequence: CASSERFIASHF. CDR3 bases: TGCGCCAGCAGTGAGCGGTTCATCGCCTCCCACTTC.

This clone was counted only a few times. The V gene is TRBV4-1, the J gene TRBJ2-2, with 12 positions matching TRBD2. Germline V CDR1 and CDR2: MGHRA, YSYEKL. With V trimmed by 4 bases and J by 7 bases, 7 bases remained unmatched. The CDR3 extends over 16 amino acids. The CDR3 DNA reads TGCGCCAGCAGCCCTCTCGGACTAGCGGGGTTCGGGGAGCTGTTTTTT. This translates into CASSPLGLAGFGELFF.